Listed below are T cell receptor beta chains from one sample, sequenced in a study of metastatic and nonmetastatic thyroid tumors. TCRdb reprocessed the PCR reads via MiXCR. This table holds around 19,000 clones, roughly 12% found once. The sample taken for sequencing was blood. The receptors stem from a female donor with papillary thyroid cancer or a benign thyroid nodule (not recorded which). Some clones in this sample may be carry-over from other donors' samples. CDR3s include the opening cysteine and the closing phenylalanine or tryptophan. The D gene is left open where the match is weak. Clone size, where shown, is once, few, many, or a class for clones that have expanded.

cdr3_nt cdr3_aa clone_size d_call j_call v_call
TGTGCCAGTAGTGAGACTAGCGGGAGTTCCTACAATGAGCAGTTCTTC CASSETSGSSYNEQFF many TRBD2 TRBJ2-1 TRBV19
TGTGCCAGCGGGAGGGACAGGTTGGAGGAGACCCAGTACTTC CASGRDRLEETQYF many . TRBJ2-5 TRBV2
TGTGCCAGCAGCGACGACGGTAGTGCCACAGATACGCAGTATTTT CASSDDGSATDTQYF . . TRBJ2-3 TRBV11-2
TGTGCCAGCGGACAGGCGTACACTGAAGCTTTCTTT CASGQAYTEAFF many TRBD1 TRBJ1-1 TRBV27
TGTGCCAGCAGACCCGGACTAGCAACATCGGGGGAGCAGTACTTC CASRPGLATSGEQYF medium-sized TRBD2 TRBJ2-7 TRBV6-2/TRBV6-3
TGTGCCAGCAGTTTATTGCAGGGGTCTGGGGCCAACGTCCTGACTTTC CASSLLQGSGANVLTF few . TRBJ2-6 TRBV28
TGCAGTGCTAGCAGAGGCAACTGGCAGTACTTC CSASRGNWQYF . . TRBJ2-7 TRBV20-1
TGTGCCAGCAGTGAAGAGGTAGGGAACAGGGGTAAGGACGAGCAGTACTTC CASSEEVGNRGKDEQYF medium-sized TRBD1 TRBJ2-7 TRBV6-1
TGTGCCAGCAGTCCCCCTAGCGACGGCTACAATGAGCAGTTCTTC CASSPPSDGYNEQFF medium-sized . TRBJ2-1 TRBV6-2/TRBV6-3
TGCAGCGTCTCGACGGGACTCTACGAGCAGTACTTC CSVSTGLYEQYF many . TRBJ2-7 TRBV29-1
TGTGCCAGCAGCCCTTTGGGCGGGAGAGACAATGAGCAGTTCTTC CASSPLGGRDNEQFF medium-sized TRBD2 TRBJ2-1 TRBV6-2/TRBV6-3
TGTGCCAGCAGCTCCCCAACAGGACTAGCGGGAGACAATGAGCAGTTCTTC CASSSPTGLAGDNEQFF many TRBD2 TRBJ2-1 TRBV7-9
TGTGCCAGCAGTTTACGCAATAGCGGTACCCACAATGAGCAGTTCTTC CASSLRNSGTHNEQFF . . TRBJ2-1 TRBV12-3/TRBV12-4
TGTGCCAGCAGTTACCACCGGGACAGCTACAATGAGCAGTTCTTC CASSYHRDSYNEQFF few TRBD1 TRBJ2-1 TRBV6-5
TGTGCCAGCAGCCTTTTGGGAGGCGCCATGGGGGGCTACACCTTC CASSLLGGAMGGYTF many . TRBJ1-2 TRBV3-1
TGTGCCAGCAGCTTGGGTCGGACAGGTGGATTTCGGAGTGAGCAGTTCTTC CASSLGRTGGFRSEQFF many TRBD1 TRBJ2-1 TRBV7-6
TGTGCCAGCAGTGAACTGACCCGTAGCGGGGGCGAGCAGTACTTC CASSELTRSGGEQYF medium-sized TRBD2 TRBJ2-7 TRBV6-1
TGTGCCAGCAGTCTAGGGGGGTCCGGGGAGCTGTTTTTT CASSLGGSGELFF medium-sized . TRBJ2-2 TRBV6-1
TGTGCCAGCAGTCAGGGGGTGCGGCCCTACGAGCAGTACTTC CASSQGVRPYEQYF . TRBD1 TRBJ2-7 TRBV27
TGCGCCAGCAGCCAGGGGACAGGGGAGGCCTACGAGCAGTACTTC CASSQGTGEAYEQYF medium-sized TRBD1 TRBJ2-7 TRBV4-3
TGTGCCAGCAGCAAACGACTAGGCACAGATACGCAGTATTTT CASSKRLGTDTQYF many . TRBJ2-3 TRBV7-3
TGTGCCAGCAGCTGGGACACCGCTAACACTGAAGCTTTCTTT CASSWDTANTEAFF many . TRBJ1-1 TRBV7-3
TGCAGTGCTAGAGATCTCGTAGAGAGCGGGAGATCGACCTACGAGCAGTACTTC CSARDLVESGRSTYEQYF many TRBD2 TRBJ2-7 TRBV20-1
TGTGCCAGTAGTAGCGACAGGGCCAACTATGGCTACACCTTC CASSSDRANYGYTF few TRBD1 TRBJ1-2 TRBV19
TGTGCCAGCAGCCCCGGACTAGCGGGAGGGCCGAGCACAGATACGCAGTATTTT CASSPGLAGGPSTDTQYF many TRBD2 TRBJ2-3 TRBV4-2